The clone carrying this T cell receptor beta chain was counted a few times. As yet, its antigen is unknown. The sample originates from a study of T-cell reconstitution after alpha-beta-depleted transplantation in children. Trimming left V 6 bases short and J 1 base short, with 14 bases between. CDR3 length: 15 residues. General study points: About two months after transplant, alpha-beta T cells reportedly came from several hundred expanded graft clones. Recipient T cells and thymic progenitors that survived gave rise to the high TCRbeta diversity observed at day 60 in some patients. At one year after transplant, newly produced T cells mostly accounted for T-cell counts and diversity.

Unique molecular identifiers were incorporated into the prepared TCRbeta library. TCRdb redid the calling of the PCR reads with MiXCR, one entry per CDR3 protein. The sample lists about a million distinct CDR3 sequences, about 30% occurring once. The source is a boy in the first two years of life who had a stem cell transplant for SCID, so the T cells may come from the graft donor. The V and J genes are TRBV12-3 or TRBV12-4 and TRBJ2-3, with a weak D call TRBD1 (6 bases). The sequencing used PBMCs, mostly from graft donor cells, collected 360 days after TCRalphabeta/CD19-depleted stem cell transplant. In nucleotides, the CDR3 is TGTGCCAGCAGCTCAACAGGGAAAGGCACAGATACGCAGTATTTT. Residues: CASSSTGKGTDTQYF.